These T cell receptor beta chains were read from a single sample in a study of T cells in Graves' hyperthyroidism and ophthalmopathy. TCRdb reprocessed the multiplex PCR reads with MiXCR, giving one entry per CDR3 protein. This repertoire shows some 460,000 distinct CDR3 sequences, 15% to 18% found once; its top ten account for approximately 14%. The sample consisted of blood. These receptor sequences come from a woman younger than 35 with Graves' hyperthyroidism. Each CDR3 is given without its conserved first and last residue.

V gene,CDR3 protein
TRBV18,ASSPPISGNTIY
TRBV27,ASSVNRDLYEQY
TRBV6-1,ASSHTTWTQKVAEQY
TRBV20-1,SARSGVTEAF
TRBV20-1,SAQGQGGGGYT
TRBV5-1,ASSLVYRGSSYEQY
TRBV6-1,ASSVSVSSGSYELY
TRBV5-8,ASSFEGTSIPQRSPLH
TRBV5-4,ASSWNRDRGINEQF
TRBV7-2,ASSSRAGGPGELF
TRBV12-3/TRBV12-4,ASSEVEGIGNQPQH
TRBV5-1,ASGPGQGGGSNQPQH
TRBV7-3,ASSSPSQMKSPCSY
TRBV15,ATSRVGGRQTQPQH
TRBV6-2/TRBV6-3,ASSSSGVGYEQY
TRBV2,ASETGVQPNSNQPQH
TRBV27,ASSVPPVAEVD
TRBV28,ASSGQVTGEQF
TRBV4-1,ASSQLGLVAF
TRBV4-1,ASSQPPGQENNEQF
TRBV6-2/TRBV6-3,ASSSPLADGPYNEQF
TRBV28,ASSLLSVADTQY
TRBV3-1,ASSQGFRPYEQY
TRBV2,ASRRPGQGVPGELF
TRBV6-2/TRBV6-3,AGSYSGRSFF
TRBV2,ASSGDRARNGYT
TRBV6-1,ASSSPPYGYT
TRBV24-1,ATSETGTEAF
TRBV12-3/TRBV12-4,ASSPGQFHEQF
TRBV12-3/TRBV12-4,ASALRRGVNPSTDTQY
TRBV12-3/TRBV12-4,ASKGTLAGGPDEQF
TRBV15,ATSRDRRVSEQY
TRBV6-1,ASSGYKAGISYNEQF
TRBV7-3,ASSLSPSFERGYSYEQY
TRBV19,ASSIEGGNYGYT
TRBV3-1,ASSQLPRQGNYGYT
TRBV9,ASSVGGGALAKNIQY
TRBV5-1,ASSLDWANTEAF
TRBV6-1,ASSEAGGFRSNYGYT
TRBV27,ASGRPTGNSYEQY
TRBV7-9,ASSFPGSETQY
TRBV6-6,ASSYLPLGNTEAF
TRBV6-4,ASSDSTGGNTEAF
TRBV6-5,ASSYSPSGSGNEQF
TRBV20-1,SARETGGAGNQPQH
TRBV11-3,ASSILRGNEQF
TRBV6-1,ASSTGKTRDEQF
TRBV5-5,ASRSGRISNYGYT